This T cell receptor beta chain was documented in a study of blood T cell repertoires in COVID-19. Across the whole study: The United States, Italy and Spain supplied acute and convalescent COVID-19 samples.

Method: immunoSEQ multiplex PCR; TCRdb's copy keeps in-frame clones and lacks some. The sample has 350,000 to 450,000 clones; 80% to 90% are singletons. Participants came from roughly 25 US areas, aged about 18 to 95 years. This clone has a single count. The V and J ends lost 4 bases and 4 bases respectively, with 13 bases between them. CDR1 and CDR2 (germline): SGHAT, FQNNGV. This CDR3 is 14 amino acids long. The chain joins TRBV11-2 to TRBJ1-2; TRBD1 might be the D (6 bases). This clonotype originated in a man younger than 45 who had recovered from COVID-19. The sample was PBMCs or T cells enriched from blood (not recorded which). CDR3: CASSSLDSLYGYTF. The CDR3 DNA is TGTGCCAGCAGCTCCCTGGACAGCCTCTATGGCTACACCTTC.